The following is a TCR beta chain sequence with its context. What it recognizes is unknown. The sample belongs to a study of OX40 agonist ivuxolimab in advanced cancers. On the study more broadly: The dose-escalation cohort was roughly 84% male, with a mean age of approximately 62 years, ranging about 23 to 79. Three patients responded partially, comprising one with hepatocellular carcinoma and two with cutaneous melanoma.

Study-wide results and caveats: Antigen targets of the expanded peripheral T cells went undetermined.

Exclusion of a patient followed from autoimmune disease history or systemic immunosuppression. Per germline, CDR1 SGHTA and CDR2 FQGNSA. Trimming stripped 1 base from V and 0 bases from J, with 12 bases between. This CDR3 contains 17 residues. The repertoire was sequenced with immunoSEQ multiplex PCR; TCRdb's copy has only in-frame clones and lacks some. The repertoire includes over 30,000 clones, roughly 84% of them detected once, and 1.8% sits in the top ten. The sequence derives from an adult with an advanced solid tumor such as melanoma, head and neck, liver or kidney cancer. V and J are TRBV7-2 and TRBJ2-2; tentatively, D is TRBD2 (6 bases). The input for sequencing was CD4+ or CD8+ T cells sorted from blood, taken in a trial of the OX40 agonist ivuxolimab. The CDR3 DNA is TGTGCCAGCAGCTTAGGCCCCGGGACTTCGAACACCGGGGAGCTGTTTTTT. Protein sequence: CASSLGPGTSNTGELFF.